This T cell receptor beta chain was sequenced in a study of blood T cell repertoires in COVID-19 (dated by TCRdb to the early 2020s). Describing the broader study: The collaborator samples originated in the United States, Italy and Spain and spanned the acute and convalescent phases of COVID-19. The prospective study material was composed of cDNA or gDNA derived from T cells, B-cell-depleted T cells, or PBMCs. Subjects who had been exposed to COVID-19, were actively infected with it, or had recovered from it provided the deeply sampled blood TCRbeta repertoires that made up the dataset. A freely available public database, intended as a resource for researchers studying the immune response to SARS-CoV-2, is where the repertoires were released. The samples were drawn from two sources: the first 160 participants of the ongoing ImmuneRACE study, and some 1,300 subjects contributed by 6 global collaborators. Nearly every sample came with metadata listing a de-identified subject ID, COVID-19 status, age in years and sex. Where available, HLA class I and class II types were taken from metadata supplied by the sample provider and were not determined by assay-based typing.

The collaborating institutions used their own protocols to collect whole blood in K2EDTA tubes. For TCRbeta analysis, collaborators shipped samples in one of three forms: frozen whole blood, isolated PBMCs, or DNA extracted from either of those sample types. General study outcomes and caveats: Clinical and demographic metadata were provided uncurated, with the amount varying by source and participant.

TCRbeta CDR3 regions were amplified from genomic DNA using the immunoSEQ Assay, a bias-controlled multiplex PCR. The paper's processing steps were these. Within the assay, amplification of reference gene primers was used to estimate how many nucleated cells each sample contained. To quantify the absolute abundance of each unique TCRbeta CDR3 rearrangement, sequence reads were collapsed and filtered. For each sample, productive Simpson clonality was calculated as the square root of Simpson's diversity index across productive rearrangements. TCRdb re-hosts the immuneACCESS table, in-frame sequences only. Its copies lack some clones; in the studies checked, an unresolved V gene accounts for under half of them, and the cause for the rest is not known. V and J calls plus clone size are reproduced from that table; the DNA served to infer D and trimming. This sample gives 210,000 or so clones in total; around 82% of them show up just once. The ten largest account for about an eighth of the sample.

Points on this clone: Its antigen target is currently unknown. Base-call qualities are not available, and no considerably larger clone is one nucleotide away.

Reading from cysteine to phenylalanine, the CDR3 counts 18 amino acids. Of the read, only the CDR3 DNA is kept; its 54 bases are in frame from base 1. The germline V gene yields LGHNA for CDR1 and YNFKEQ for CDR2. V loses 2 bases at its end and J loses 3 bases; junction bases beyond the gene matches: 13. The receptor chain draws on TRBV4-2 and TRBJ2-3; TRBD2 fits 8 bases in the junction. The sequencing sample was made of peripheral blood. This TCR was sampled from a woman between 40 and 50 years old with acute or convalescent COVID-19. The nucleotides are TGTGCCAGCAGCCAAAAGGCGACCTCGGGGGGGTTGACAGATACGCAGTATTTT. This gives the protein CASSQKATSGGLTDTQYF.